The 16 T cell receptor beta chains in this list originate from one sample, sequenced in a study of T cell repertoires in aging, cancer and after chemotherapy. A mixed TRB-A/B primer pool amplified rearranged TRB by multiplex touch-down PCR. Each CDR3 protein is one row after TCRdb ran MiXCR on the multiplex PCR reads. The table records 2,800 or so distinct CDR3 sequences, 30% of them present only once. The template was genomic DNA from peripheral blood, not RNA. The sequenced sample was blood. These receptors were collected from a human donor in good health.

By its share, this clonotype is medium-sized. This rearrangement joins TRBV5-1 to TRBJ1-2; no reliable D call. CDR1 and CDR2 (germline): SGHRS, YFSETQ. CDR3 size: 15 residues. The V end was cut by 0 bases, the J end by 6 bases, with 15 bases between. CDR3 sequence (DNA): TGCGCCAGCAGCTTGGACGGCAGAAAAGCTCATGGCTACACCTTC. Its protein is CASSLDGRKAHGYTF.

This clonotype was seen a handful of times. The J gene is TRBJ2-6, the V gene TRBV5-1, with D unresolved. Germline lookup yields CDR1 SGHRS and CDR2 YFSETQ. Trimming removed 1 base at V and 1 base at J, with 9 bases between. The CDR3 extends over 16 amino acids. CDR3 residues: CASSLPSGSGANVLTF. The CDR3 bases are TGCGCCAGCAGCTTGCCTTCCGGGTCTGGGGCCAACGTCCTGACTTTC.

On this clonotype itself: This may arise from a read error, as a much more abundant clone is one base away. The chain has TRBV6-4 and TRBJ1-1; the D gene is possibly TRBD1 (6 bases). CDR3 length: 16 amino acids. Germline CDR1 MRHNA, CDR2 SNTAGT. The CDR3 DNA reads as TGTGCCGGCAGTGAAGTAGGGGCCGGGGCAGGGGCAGAAGCTTTCTTT. It is translated as CAGSEVGAGAGAEAFF.

By its share, this clonotype is medium-sized. The chain has TRBV19 and TRBJ2-5, with D possibly matching TRBD2 (7 bases). The CDR3 runs 15 residues. Trimming pared 5 bases from V and 4 bases from J, leaving 17 bases between. Germline-derived CDR1 and CDR2 are LNHDA and SQIVND (reference sequence). The CDR3 coding sequence is TGTGCCAGTAGTTCCCGCCAGGGGAGGGGAGAGACCCAGTACTTC. This translates into CASSSRQGRGETQYF.

By sample share, this clonotype is medium-sized. The V gene is TRBV7-9, the J gene TRBJ2-7; 11 bases are a match to TRBD2. The J segment lost 7 bases and the V segment lost 5 bases, leaving 10 bases of the junction unmatched. The CDR3 consists of 15 residues. Germline values: CDR1 SEHNR, CDR2 FQNEAQ (reference sequence). This CDR3 reads CASSAGTSGLGEQYF. CDR3 DNA sequence: TGTGCCAGCAGCGCAGGGACTAGCGGCTTGGGGGAGCAGTACTTC.

The CDR3 protein is CSVEMWRDTDTQYF. Here the CDR3 DNA reads TGCAGCGTTGAAATGTGGCGGGACACAGATACGCAGTATTTT. The chain is built from TRBV29-1 and TRBJ2-3; possible D gene TRBD2, 6 bases. CDR1 is SQVTM, CDR2 ANQGSEA, per germline. CDR3 length equals 14 residues. The germline V and J ends were trimmed by 2 bases and 2 bases, with 11 bases remaining between them.

Details on this clonotype: The junction differs from germline at one of its ends, possibly a read error. The J gene is TRBJ2-1, the V gene TRBV6-1, with D possibly TRBD2 on 6 matching bases. Germline V gene data show CDR1 as MNHNS and CDR2 as SASEGT. The CDR3 is made up of 16 amino acids. CDR3 DNA sequence: TGTGCCAGCAGGGAAGGGAGGACTTACTCCTACAATGAGCAGTTCTTC. Protein sequence: CASREGRTYSYNEQFF.

A remark on this clonotype: Given a much more abundant clone one base away, this may be a read error. CDR3 in amino acids: CASSPFVSGSSYEQYF. CDR3 sequence (DNA): TGTGCCAGCTCACCATTTGTAAGCGGGAGCTCCTACGAGCAGTACTTC. The chain links TRBV18 to TRBJ2-7; 8 bases align to TRBD2. The CDR3 runs 16 residues. V lost 2 bases and J lost 0; bases outside the gene matches: 6. Germline CDR1 reads KGHSH; CDR2 reads LQKENI.

By frequency in the sample, this clonotype is large. This sequence joins TRBV7-2 and TRBJ2-1, with TRBD2 matching over 7 bases. The CDR3 is made up of 13 amino acids. In germline, CDR1 is SGHTA, CDR2 FQGNSA. V lost 2 bases to trimming and J lost 7 bases; unmatched junction nucleotides: 2. The CDR3 protein is CASSLSSGNEQFF. In DNA, the CDR3 is TGTGCCAGCAGCTTATCTAGCGGAAATGAGCAGTTCTTC.

Sample share makes this clonotype medium-sized. The chain uses TRBV6-1 and TRBJ2-1, with 10 bases matching TRBD2. This CDR3 region has 15 residues. Trimming removed 3 bases from V and 6 bases from J; junction bases left unmatched: 5. Germline V lookup: CDR1 MNHNS, CDR2 SASEGT. CDR3 bases: TGTGCCAGCAGTGAGAGCGGGAGGGCCTTCAATGAGCAGTTCTTC. It yields the protein CASSESGRAFNEQFF.

This clonotype is medium-sized by share. The chain recombines TRBV12-3 or TRBV12-4 with TRBJ1-1; D might be TRBD1 (6 bases). Trimming stripped 5 bases from V and 1 base from J, with 11 bases between. The CDR3 has 14 amino acids. CDR3 nucleotide sequence: TGTGCCAGCAGTCCCCGCAGGGGGAACACTGAAGCTTTCTTT. The encoded protein is CASSPRRGNTEAFF.

There are a few counts of this clonotype. The rearrangement joins TRBV5-1 to TRBJ2-2; 13 nucleotides agree with TRBD2. The CDR3 covers 16 residues. Per the germline V gene, CDR1 is SGHRS and CDR2 is YFSETQ. V was clipped by 2 bases and J by 6 bases; unmatched bases: 4. CDR3 nucleotides: TGCGCCAGCAGCTTCGGACTAGCGGGGGCCGCCGGGGAGCTGTTTTTT. Translating it yields CASSFGLAGAAGELFF.

The V and J genes are TRBV6-2 or TRBV6-3 and TRBJ2-1; TRBD2 agrees at 8 bases. The CDR3 length is 17 residues. Looked up from germline, CDR1 is MNHEY and CDR2 is SVGEGT. Losses at the gene ends were 0 bases for V and 4 bases for J; bases not matched to a gene: 8. The CDR3 reads CASSYSPPSGFYNEQFF. Here the CDR3 DNA reads TGTGCCAGCAGTTACTCCCCTCCTAGCGGGTTTTACAATGAGCAGTTCTTC.

This clonotype is judged large. The J gene is TRBJ2-6, the V gene TRBV29-1; 8 nucleotides agree with TRBD1. The CDR3 is made up of 20 amino acids. Germline CDR1 reads SQVTM; CDR2 reads ANQGSEA. V shed 6 bases and J 2 bases; nucleotides not matched to a gene: 21. CDR3 nucleotides: TGCAGCGTCGCGACCCTACCCGGAACAGGGGGAGCCCCTGGGGCCAACGTCCTGACTTTC. It is translated as CSVATLPGTGGAPGANVLTF.

This chain connects TRBV28 to TRBJ2-7; 9 bases match TRBD1. V was pared by 0 bases and J by 1 base, with 1 base of the junction left unmatched. Germline V gene sequence: CDR1 MDHEN, CDR2 SYDVKM. This CDR3 contains 15 residues. The CDR3 DNA reads as TGTGCCAGCAGTTTATGGGGACAGGGATCCTACGAGCAGTACTTC. Its protein is CASSLWGQGSYEQYF.

V and J are TRBV20-1 and TRBJ2-1; TRBD2 is a possible D gene (6 bases). The CDR3 runs to 13 residues. Trimming cost V 3 bases and J 2 bases, with 8 bases left between them. Looked up from germline, CDR1 is DFQATT and CDR2 is SNEGSKA (reference sequence). This chain's CDR3 is CSASPGAYNEQFF. The CDR3 DNA is TGCAGTGCTAGTCCGGGAGCCTACAATGAGCAGTTCTTC.